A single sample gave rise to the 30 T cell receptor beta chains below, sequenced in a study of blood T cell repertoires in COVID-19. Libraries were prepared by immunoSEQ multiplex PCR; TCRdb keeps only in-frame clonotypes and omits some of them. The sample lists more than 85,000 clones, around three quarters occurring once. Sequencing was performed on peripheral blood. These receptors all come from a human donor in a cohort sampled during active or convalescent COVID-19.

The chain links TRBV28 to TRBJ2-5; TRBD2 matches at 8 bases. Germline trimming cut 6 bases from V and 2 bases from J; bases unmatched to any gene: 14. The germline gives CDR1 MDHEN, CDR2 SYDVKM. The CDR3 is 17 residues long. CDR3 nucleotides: TGTGCCAGCAGCCCCGTCCTTTTAGCGGGACTACAAGAGACCCAGTACTTC. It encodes CASSPVLLAGLQETQYF.

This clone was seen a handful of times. The chain's CDR3 is CASETREGTGELFF. The CDR3 nucleotides are TGTGCCAGCGAAACAAGGGAGGGTACCGGGGAGCTGTTTTTT. The chain links TRBV27 to TRBJ2-2, with 7 bases lining up with TRBD2. CDR3 length equals 14 residues. Germline V CDR1 and CDR2: MNHEY, SMNVEV (reference sequence). V was pared by 8 bases and J by 5 bases, with 8 bases of the junction left unmatched.

CDR3 residues: CASSQGLHYGYTF. The CDR3 DNA reads TGCGCCAGCAGCCAGGGACTGCACTATGGCTACACCTTC. This sequence joins TRBV5-1 and TRBJ1-2, with a weak D call TRBD1 (5 bases). The CDR3 sequence is 13 residues long. CDR1 and CDR2 (germline): SGHRS, YFSETQ. V was cut by 4 bases and J by 3 bases, with 10 bases left in between.

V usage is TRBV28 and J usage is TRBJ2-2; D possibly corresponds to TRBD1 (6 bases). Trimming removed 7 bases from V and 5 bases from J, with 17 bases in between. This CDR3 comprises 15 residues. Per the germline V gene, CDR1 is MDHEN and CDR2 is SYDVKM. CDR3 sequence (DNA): TGTGCCAGCACCGACAACAGGGAGTTGACCGGGGAGCTGTTTTTT. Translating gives CASTDNRELTGELFF.

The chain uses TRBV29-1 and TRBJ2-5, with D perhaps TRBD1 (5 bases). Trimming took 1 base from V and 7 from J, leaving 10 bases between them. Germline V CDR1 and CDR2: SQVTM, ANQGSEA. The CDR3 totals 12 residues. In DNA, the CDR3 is TGCAGCGTTGAAGGTGCGCAGGGGACCCAGTACTTC. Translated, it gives CSVEGAQGTQYF.

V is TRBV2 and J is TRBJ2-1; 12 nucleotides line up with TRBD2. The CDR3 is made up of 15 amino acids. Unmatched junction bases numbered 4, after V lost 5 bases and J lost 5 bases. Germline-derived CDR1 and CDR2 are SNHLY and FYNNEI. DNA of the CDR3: TGTGCCAGCAGTCCTCTAGCGGGGGGGCACAATGAGCAGTTCTTC. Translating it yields CASSPLAGGHNEQFF.

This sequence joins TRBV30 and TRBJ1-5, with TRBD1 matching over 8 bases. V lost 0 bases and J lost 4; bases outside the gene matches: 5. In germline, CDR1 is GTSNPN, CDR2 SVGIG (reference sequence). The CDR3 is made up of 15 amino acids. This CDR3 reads CAWSVGTGGNQPQHF. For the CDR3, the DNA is TGTGCCTGGAGTGTAGGTACAGGGGGAAATCAGCCCCAGCATTTT.

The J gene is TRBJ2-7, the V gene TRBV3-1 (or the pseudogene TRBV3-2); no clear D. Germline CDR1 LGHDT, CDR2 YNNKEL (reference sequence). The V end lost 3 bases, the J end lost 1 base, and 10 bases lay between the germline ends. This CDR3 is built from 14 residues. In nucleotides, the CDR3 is TGTGCCAGCAGCCACACCGACAAGTCCTACGAGCAGTACTTC. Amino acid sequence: CASSHTDKSYEQYF.

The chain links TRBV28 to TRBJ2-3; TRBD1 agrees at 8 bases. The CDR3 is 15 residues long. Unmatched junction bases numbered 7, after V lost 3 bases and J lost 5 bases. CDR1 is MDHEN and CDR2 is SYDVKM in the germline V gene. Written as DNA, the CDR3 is TGTGCCAGCAGTTTTGTCAGGGGGCAAATAGATACGCAGTATTTT. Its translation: CASSFVRGQIDTQYF.

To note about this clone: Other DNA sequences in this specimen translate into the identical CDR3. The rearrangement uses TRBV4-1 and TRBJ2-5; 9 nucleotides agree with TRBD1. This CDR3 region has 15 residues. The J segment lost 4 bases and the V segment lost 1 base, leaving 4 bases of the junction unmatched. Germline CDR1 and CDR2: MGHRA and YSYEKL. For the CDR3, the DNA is TGCGCCAGCAGCCAAGTAGGGACAGGGAGAGAGACCCAGTACTTC. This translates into CASSQVGTGRETQYF.

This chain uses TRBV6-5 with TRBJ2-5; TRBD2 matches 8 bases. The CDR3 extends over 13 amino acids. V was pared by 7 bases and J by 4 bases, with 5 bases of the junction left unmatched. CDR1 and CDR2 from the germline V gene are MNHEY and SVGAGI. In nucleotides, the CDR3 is TGTGCCAGCAAGAAGACTAGCGTAGAGACCCAGTACTTC. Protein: CASKKTSVETQYF.

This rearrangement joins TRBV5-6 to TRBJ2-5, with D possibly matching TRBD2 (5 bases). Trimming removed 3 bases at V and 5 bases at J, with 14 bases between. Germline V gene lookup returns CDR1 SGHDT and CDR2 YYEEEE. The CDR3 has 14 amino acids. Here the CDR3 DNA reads TGTGCCAGCAGCTCGGGGATCCTACTGGAGACCCAGTACTTC. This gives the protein CASSSGILLETQYF.

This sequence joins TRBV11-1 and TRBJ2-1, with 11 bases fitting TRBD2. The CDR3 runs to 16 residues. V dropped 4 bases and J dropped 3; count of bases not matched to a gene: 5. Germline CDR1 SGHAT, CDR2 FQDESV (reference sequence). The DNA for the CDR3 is TGTGCCAGCAGCTACTCCGGGACTAGCGGCTACAATGAGCAGTTCTTC. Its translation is CASSYSGTSGYNEQFF. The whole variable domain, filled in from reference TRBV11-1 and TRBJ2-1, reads EAEVAQSPRYKITEKSQAVAFWCDPISGHATLYWYRQILGQGPELLVQFQDESVVDDSQLPKDRFSAERLKGVDSTLKIQPAELGDSAMYLCASSYSGTSGYNEQFFGPGTRLTVL.

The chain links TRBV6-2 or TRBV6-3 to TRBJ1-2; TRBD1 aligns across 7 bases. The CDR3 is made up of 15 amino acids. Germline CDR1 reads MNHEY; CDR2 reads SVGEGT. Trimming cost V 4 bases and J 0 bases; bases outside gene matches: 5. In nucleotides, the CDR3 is TGTGCCAGCAGTTTAACCGGGACAGCTAACTATGGCTACACCTTC. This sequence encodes CASSLTGTANYGYTF.

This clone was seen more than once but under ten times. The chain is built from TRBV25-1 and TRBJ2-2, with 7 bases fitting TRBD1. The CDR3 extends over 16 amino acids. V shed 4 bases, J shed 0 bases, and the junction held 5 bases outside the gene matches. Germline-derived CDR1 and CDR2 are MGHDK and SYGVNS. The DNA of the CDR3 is TGTGCCAGCAGTGCCCGACAGGGAACGAACACCGGGGAGCTGTTTTTT. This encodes CASSARQGTNTGELFF.

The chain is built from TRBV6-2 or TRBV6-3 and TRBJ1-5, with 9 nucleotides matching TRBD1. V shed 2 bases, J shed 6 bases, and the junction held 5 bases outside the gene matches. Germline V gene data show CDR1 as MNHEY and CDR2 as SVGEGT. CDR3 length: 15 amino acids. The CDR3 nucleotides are TGTGCCAGCAGTTACCTAGGGACAGGGCGTCAGCCCCAGCATTTT. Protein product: CASSYLGTGRQPQHF.

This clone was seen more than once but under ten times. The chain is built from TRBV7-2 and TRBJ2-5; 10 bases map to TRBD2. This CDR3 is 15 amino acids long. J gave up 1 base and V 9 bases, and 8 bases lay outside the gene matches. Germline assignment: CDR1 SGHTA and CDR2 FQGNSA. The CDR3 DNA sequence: TGTGCCAGTACGTGGCTAGCGGGAGTCCAAGAGACCCAGTACTTC. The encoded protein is CASTWLAGVQETQYF.

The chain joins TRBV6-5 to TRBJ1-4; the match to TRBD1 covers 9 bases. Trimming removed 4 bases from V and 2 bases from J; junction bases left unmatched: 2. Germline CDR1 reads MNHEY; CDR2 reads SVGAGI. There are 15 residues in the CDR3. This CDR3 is CASSLTGGTNEKLFF. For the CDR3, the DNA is TGTGCCAGCAGTTTAACAGGGGGCACTAATGAAAAACTGTTTTTT.

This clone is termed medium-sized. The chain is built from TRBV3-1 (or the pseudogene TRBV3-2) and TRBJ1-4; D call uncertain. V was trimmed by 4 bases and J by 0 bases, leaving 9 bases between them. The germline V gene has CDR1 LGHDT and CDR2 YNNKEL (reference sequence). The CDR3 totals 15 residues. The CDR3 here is CASSLRTTTNEKLFF. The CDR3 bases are TGTGCCAGCAGCCTGAGGACTACAACTAATGAAAAACTGTTTTTT.

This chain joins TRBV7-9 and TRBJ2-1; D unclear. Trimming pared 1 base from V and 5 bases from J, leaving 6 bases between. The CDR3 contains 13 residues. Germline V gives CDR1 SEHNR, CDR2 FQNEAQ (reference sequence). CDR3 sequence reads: CASSLVEDNEQFF. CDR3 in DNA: TGTGCCAGCAGCTTAGTTGAGGACAATGAGCAGTTCTTC.

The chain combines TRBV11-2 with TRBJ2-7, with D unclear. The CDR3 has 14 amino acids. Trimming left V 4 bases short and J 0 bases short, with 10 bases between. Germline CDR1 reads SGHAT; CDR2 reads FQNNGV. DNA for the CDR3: TGTGCCAGCAGCTCAGGCTTCAGCTCCTACGAGCAGTACTTC. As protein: CASSSGFSSYEQYF.

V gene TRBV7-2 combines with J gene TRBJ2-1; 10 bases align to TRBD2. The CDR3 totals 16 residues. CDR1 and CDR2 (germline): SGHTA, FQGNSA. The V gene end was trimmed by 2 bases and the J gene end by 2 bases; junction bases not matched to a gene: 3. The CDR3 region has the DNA TGTGCCAGCAGCTTATGGACTAGCGGTACCTACAATGAGCAGTTCTTC. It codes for CASSLWTSGTYNEQFF.

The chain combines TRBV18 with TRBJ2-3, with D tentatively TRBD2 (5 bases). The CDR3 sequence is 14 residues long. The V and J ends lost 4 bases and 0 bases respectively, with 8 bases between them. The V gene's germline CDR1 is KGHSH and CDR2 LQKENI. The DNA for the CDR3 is TGTGCCAGCTCACGGTCTAGCAGCACAGATACGCAGTATTTT. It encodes CASSRSSSTDTQYF. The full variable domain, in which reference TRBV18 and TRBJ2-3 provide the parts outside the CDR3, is NAGVMQNPRHLVRRRGQEARLRCSPMKGHSHVYWYRQLPEEGLKFMVYLQKENIIDESGMPKERFSAEFPKEGPSILRIQQVVRGDSAAYFCASSRSSSTDTQYFGPGTRLTVL.

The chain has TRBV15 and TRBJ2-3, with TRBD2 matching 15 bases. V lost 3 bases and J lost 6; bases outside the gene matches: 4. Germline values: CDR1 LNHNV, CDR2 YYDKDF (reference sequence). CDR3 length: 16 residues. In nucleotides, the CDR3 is TGTGCCACCAGCAGGGGACTAGCGGGGGGTGATGATACGCAGTATTTT. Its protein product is CATSRGLAGGDDTQYF.

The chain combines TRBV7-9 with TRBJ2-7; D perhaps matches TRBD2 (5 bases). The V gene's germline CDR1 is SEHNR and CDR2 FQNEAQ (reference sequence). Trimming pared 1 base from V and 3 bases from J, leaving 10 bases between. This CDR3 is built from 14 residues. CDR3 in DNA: TGTGCCAGCAGCTTAGAGGGAGTCCTCTACGAGCAGTACTTC. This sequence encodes CASSLEGVLYEQYF.

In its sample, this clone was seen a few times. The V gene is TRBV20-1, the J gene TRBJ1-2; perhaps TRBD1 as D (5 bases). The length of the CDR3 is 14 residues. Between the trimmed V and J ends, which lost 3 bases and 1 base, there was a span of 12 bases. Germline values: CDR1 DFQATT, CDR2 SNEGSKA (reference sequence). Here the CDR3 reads CSASQGSNNYGYTF. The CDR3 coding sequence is TGCAGTGCTAGTCAGGGTTCGAATAACTATGGCTACACCTTC.

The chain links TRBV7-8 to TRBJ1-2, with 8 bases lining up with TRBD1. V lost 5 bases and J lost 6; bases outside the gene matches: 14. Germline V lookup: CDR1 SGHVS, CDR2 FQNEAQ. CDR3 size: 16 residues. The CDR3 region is CASSPTGGIELDGYTF. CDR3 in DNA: TGTGCCAGCAGCCCCACAGGGGGAATTGAGTTAGATGGCTACACCTTC.

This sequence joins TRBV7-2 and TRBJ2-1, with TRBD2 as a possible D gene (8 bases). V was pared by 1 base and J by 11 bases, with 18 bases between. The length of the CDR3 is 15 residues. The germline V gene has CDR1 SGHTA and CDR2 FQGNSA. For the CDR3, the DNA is TGTGCCAGCAGCTTAGGGACGGGAGGGGGCCATAAGCAGTTCTTC. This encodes CASSLGTGGGHKQFF.

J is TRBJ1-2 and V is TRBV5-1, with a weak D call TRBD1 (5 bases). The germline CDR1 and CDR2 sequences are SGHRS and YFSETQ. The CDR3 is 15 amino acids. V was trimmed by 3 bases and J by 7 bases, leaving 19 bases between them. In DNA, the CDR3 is TGCGCCAGCAGCTCCCTGTTGGGGGGAACTGGTGGCTACACCTTC. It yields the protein CASSSLLGGTGGYTF.

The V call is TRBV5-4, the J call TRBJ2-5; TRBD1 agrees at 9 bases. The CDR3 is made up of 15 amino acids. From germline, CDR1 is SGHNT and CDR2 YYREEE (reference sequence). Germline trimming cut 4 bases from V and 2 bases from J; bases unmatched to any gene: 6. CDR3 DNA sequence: TGTGCCAGCAGCGACGCCGGGACAGGGCAAGAGACCCAGTACTTC. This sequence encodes CASSDAGTGQETQYF.